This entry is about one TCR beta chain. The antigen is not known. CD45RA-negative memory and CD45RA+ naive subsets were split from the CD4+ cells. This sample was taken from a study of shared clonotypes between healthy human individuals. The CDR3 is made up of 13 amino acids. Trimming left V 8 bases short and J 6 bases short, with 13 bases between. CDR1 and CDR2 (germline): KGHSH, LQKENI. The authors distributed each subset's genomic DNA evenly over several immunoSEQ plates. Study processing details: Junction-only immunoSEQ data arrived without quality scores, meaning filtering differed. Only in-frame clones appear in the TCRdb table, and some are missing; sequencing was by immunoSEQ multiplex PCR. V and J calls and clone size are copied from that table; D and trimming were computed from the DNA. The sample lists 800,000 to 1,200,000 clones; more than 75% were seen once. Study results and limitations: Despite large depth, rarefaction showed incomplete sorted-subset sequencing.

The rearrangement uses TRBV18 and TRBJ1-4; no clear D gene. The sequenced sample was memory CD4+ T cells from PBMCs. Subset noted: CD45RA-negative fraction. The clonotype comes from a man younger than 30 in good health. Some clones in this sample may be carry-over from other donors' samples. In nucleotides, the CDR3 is TGTGCCAGCACCGGGCTTTCGGATGAAAAACTGTTTTTT. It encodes CASTGLSDEKLFF.